Listed here is a single TCR beta chain. The data were taken from a study of CD8+ T cells in alopecia areata. Germline CDR1 is MNHNS and CDR2 is SASEGT. Trimming removed 7 bases from V and 1 base from J, with 10 bases in between. This CDR3 is built from 13 residues. It was cDNA, reverse transcribed from extracted RNA, that served as the sequencing template. The protocol was immunoSEQ multiplex PCR, while the TCRdb copy is restricted to in-frame clones and leaves out a portion. The table records fewer than 250,000 clones, approximately 60% of them present only once. Sample treatment: oral pan-JAK inhibitor, 5-10 mg twice daily.

Source: CD4+ T cells sorted from blood, taken at week 4, from a patient treated with tofacitinib. This rearrangement joins TRBV6-1 to TRBJ1-1; no reliable D call. This receptor was taken from a human donor with alopecia areata. The CDR3 sequence: CASNNIRNTEAFF. For the CDR3, the DNA is TGTGCCAGCAACAACATACGGAACACTGAAGCTTTCTTT.